This TCR beta chain comes out of a study of blood T cell repertoires in COVID-19. Study overall: Spain, Italy and the United States supplied samples that represented acute and convalescent COVID-19. The analysed material was cDNA or gDNA that came from T cells, B-cell-depleted T cells, or PBMCs.

As originally analysed: Reference gene primer amplification gave estimated nucleated cell counts. Sequencing was performed with immunoSEQ multiplex PCR; in TCRdb, only in-frame clones are kept and a portion is missing. V and J calls and clone size are those listed in that table; D and trimming were worked out from the DNA. The repertoire holds about 70,000 clones, with around nine tenths as singletons. Between the trimmed V and J ends, which lost 2 bases and 0 bases, there was a span of 9 bases. CDR3 length: 15 amino acids. Germline CDR1 reads SGHKS; CDR2 reads YYEKEE (reference sequence). The V and J genes are TRBV5-5 and TRBJ1-3, with unresolved D. Sequenced sample: peripheral blood. This clonotype originated in an elderly woman with active or convalescent COVID-19. CDR3 sequence reads: CASSFRELSGNTIYF. DNA for the CDR3: TGTGCCAGCAGCTTTCGGGAACTCTCTGGAAACACCATATATTTT.